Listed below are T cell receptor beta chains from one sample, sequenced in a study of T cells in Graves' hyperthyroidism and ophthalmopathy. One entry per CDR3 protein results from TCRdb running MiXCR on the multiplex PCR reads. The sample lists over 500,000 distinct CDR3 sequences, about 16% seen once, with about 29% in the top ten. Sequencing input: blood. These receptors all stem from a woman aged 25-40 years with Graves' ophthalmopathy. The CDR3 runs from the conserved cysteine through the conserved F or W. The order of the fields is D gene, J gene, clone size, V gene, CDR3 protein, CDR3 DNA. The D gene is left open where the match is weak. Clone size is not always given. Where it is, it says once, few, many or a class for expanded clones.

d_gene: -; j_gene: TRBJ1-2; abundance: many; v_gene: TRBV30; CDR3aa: CAWSAQGPGLSYTF; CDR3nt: TGTGCCTGGAGTGCGCAGGGGCCTGGCTTGAGCTACACCTTC
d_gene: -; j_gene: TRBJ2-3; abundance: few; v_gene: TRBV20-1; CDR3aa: CSARRLGPTDTQYF; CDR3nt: TGCAGTGCTAGGAGACTGGGACCCACAGATACGCAGTATTTT
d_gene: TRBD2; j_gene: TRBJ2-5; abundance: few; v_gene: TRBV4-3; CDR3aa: CASSLRLAGTETQYF; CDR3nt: TGCGCCAGCAGCCTGAGGCTAGCGGGGACCGAGACCCAGTACTTC
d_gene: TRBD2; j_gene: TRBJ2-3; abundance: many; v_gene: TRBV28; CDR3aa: CASSFLAGATDTQYF; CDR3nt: TGTGCCAGCAGTTTCTTAGCGGGAGCTACAGATACGCAGTATTTT
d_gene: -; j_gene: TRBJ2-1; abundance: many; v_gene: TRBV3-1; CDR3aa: CASSLGVIPVNEQFF; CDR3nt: TGTGCCAGCAGCCTAGGGGTGATCCCGGTGAATGAGCAGTTCTTC
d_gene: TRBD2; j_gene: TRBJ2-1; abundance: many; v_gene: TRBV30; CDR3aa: CAWRYPLGTSRYNEQFF; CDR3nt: TGTGCCTGGAGATATCCACTCGGGACTAGCAGGTACAATGAGCAGTTCTTC
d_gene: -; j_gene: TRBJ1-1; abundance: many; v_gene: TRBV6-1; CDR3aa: CASTPSLGVGGTEAFF; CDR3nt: TGTGCCAGCACTCCATCCCTTGGGGTGGGGGGCACTGAAGCTTTCTTT
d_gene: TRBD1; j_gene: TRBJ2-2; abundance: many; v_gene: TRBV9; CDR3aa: CASSVTDRETGELFF; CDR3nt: TGTGCCAGCAGCGTTACCGACAGGGAAACCGGGGAGCTGTTTTTT
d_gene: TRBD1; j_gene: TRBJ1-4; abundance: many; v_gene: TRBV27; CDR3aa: CASSLTVAGGRVGEKLFF; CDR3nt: TGTGCCAGCAGTTTAACGGTGGCAGGGGGCCGAGTTGGTGAAAAACTGTTTTTT
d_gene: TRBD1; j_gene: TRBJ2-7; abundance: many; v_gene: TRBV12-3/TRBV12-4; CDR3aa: CASSLRDRGSYEQYF; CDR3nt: TGTGCCAGCAGTTTAAGGGACAGGGGGTCCTACGAGCAGTACTTC
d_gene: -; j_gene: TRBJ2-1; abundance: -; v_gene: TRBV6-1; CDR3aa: CASRPGLGNNEQFF; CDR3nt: TGTGCCAGCAGACCGGGACTGGGTAACAATGAGCAGTTCTTC
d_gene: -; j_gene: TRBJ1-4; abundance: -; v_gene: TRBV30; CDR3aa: CAWSNTISGEKLFF; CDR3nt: TGTGCCTGGAGTAACACCATTTCGGGGGAAAAACTGTTTTTT
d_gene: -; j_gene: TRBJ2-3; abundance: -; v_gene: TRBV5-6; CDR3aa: CASSLRSRLNTQYF; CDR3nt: TGTGCCAGCAGCTTGCGGTCACGACTGAATACGCAGTATTTT
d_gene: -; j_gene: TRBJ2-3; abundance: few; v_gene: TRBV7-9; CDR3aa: CASSVSGITDTQYF; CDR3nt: TGTGCCAGCAGCGTTAGCGGAATCACAGATACGCAGTATTTT
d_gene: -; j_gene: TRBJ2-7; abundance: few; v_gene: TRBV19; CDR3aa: CASSAGPRGFYEQYF; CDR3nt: TGTGCCAGTAGCGCTGGCCCTAGGGGGTTTTACGAGCAGTACTTC
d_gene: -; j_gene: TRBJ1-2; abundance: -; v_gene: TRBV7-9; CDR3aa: CASSLAGGRIDYGYTF; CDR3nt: TGTGCCAGCAGCTTAGCGGGCGGGCGTATTGACTATGGCTACACCTTC
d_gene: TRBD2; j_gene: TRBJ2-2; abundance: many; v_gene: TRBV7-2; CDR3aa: CASSLGLAGPELFF; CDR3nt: TGTGCCAGCAGCTTAGGTCTAGCGGGCCCGGAGCTGTTTTTT
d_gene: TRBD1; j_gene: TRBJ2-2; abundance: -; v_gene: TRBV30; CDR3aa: CAWQTGGDTGELFF; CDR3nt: TGTGCCTGGCAGACAGGGGGCGACACCGGGGAGCTGTTTTTT
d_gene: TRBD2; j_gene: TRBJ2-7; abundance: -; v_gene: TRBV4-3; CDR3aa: CASSPATSGTSYEQYF; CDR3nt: TGCGCCAGCAGCCCCGCGACTAGCGGGACCTCCTACGAGCAGTACTTC
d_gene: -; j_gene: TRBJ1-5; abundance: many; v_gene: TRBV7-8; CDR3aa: CASSPQAGGGQPQHF; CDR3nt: TGTGCCAGCAGCCCTCAGGCTGGAGGGGGGCAGCCCCAGCATTTT
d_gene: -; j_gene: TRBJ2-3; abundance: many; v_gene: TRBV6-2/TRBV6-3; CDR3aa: CASSYSQQSTDTQYF; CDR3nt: TGTGCCAGCAGTTACTCGCAACAGAGCACAGATACGCAGTATTTT
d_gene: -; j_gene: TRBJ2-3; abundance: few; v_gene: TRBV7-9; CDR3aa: CASSYLAGSLTDTQYF; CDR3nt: TGTGCCAGCAGCTACCTAGCTGGGAGTCTGACAGATACGCAGTATTTT
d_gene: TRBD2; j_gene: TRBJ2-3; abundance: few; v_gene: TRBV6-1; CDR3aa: CATFTYSGRASDTQYF; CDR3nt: TGTGCCACTTTCACTTATAGCGGGAGGGCCTCGGATACGCAGTATTTT
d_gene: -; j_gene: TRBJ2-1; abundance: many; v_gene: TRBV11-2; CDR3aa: CASSFSGFDNEQFF; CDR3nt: TGTGCCAGCAGCTTTTCAGGGTTCGACAATGAGCAGTTCTTC
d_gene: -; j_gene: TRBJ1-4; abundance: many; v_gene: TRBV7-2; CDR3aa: CASSLAPSPRNEKLFF; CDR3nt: TGTGCCAGCAGCTTAGCGCCATCTCCACGGAATGAAAAACTGTTTTTT
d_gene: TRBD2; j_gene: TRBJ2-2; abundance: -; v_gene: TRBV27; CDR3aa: CASSFYFETSGKGLFF; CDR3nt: TGTGCCAGCAGTTTTTATTTTGAGACTAGCGGGAAAGGGCTGTTTTTT
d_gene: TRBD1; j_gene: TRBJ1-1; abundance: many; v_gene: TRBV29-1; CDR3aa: CSGNDQGDEAFF; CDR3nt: TGCAGCGGTAACGACCAGGGGGATGAAGCTTTCTTT
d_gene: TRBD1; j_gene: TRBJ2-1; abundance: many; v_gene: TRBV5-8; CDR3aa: CASSPTGQTYNEQFF; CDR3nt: TGTGCCAGCAGCCCGACGGGACAGACCTACAATGAGCAGTTCTTC
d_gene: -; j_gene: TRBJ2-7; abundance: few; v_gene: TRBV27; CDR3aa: CASSARTGYEQYF; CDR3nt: TGTGCCAGCAGTGCCAGAACAGGGTACGAGCAGTACTTC
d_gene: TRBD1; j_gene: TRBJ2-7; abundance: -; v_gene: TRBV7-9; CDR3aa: CASSRAGGAYEQYF; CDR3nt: TGTGCCAGCAGCCGGGCAGGGGGCGCTTACGAGCAGTACTTC
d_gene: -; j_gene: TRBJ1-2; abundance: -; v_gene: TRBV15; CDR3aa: CATSRDRDSYGYTF; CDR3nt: TGTGCCACCAGCAGAGACCGTGACAGTTATGGCTACACCTTC